A selection of T cell receptor beta chains follows, all from one sample in a study of T cells in Graves' hyperthyroidism and ophthalmopathy. MiXCR was run by TCRdb on the multiplex PCR reads, yielding one entry per CDR3 protein. The sample has approximately 700,000 distinct CDR3 sequences, 45% seen once. The sequenced sample consisted of peripheral blood or thyroid tissue (not recorded which). These receptors came from an adult man with Graves' disease, either hyperthyroidism or ophthalmopathy (not recorded which). Both conserved end residues are part of each CDR3. Fields, in order: J gene, V gene, D gene, clone size, CDR3 length, CDR3 DNA, CDR3 protein. D genes are given only for firm matches. The size field is filled for only some rows; it gives once, few, many or a size class.

j_gene: TRBJ1-4
v_gene: TRBV20-1
d_gene: TRBD1
abundance: .
len: 14
CDR3nt: TGCAGTGCTAGCCCGACAGGGGGAGGTGAAAAACTGTTTTTT
CDR3aa: CSASPTGGGEKLFF

j_gene: TRBJ1-1
v_gene: TRBV11-1
d_gene: TRBD1
abundance: .
len: 16
CDR3nt: TGTGCCAGCAGCCCGGACAGGGGAGGCGCGGACACTGAAGCTTTCTTT
CDR3aa: CASSPDRGGADTEAFF

j_gene: TRBJ1-4
v_gene: TRBV7-6
d_gene: TRBD1
abundance: many
len: 15
CDR3nt: TGTGCCAGCAGCCCCTATCGGGACAGGCCTGAAAAACTGTTTTTT
CDR3aa: CASSPYRDRPEKLFF

j_gene: TRBJ1-1
v_gene: TRBV20-1
d_gene: TRBD1
abundance: few
len: 15
CDR3nt: TGCAGTGCCCCCTCGGTCGGGACAGCGAACACTGAAGCTTTCTTT
CDR3aa: CSAPSVGTANTEAFF

j_gene: TRBJ1-6
v_gene: TRBV7-9
d_gene: .
abundance: .
len: 15
CDR3nt: TGTGCCAGCAGCTCCGGGACGGTTGCCGGTTCACCCCTCCACTTT
CDR3aa: CASSSGTVAGSPLHF

j_gene: TRBJ1-1
v_gene: TRBV7-9
d_gene: .
abundance: .
len: 13
CDR3nt: TGTGCCAGCAGCTTAGTTGGGGAAACTGAAGCTTCCTTT
CDR3aa: CASSLVGETEASF

j_gene: TRBJ1-6
v_gene: TRBV24-1
d_gene: .
abundance: many
len: 14
CDR3nt: TGTGCCACCAGTACGGCAGGCATGAATTCACCCCTCCACTTT
CDR3aa: CATSTAGMNSPLHF

j_gene: TRBJ2-5
v_gene: TRBV2
d_gene: TRBD1
abundance: .
len: 17
CDR3nt: TGTGCCAGCAGTGAAGGGAAGCAGGGGGCGATACGTGAGACCCAGTACTTC
CDR3aa: CASSEGKQGAIRETQYF

j_gene: TRBJ2-2
v_gene: TRBV10-3
d_gene: .
abundance: many
len: 15
CDR3nt: TGTGCCATCAGGGGGACAACCGCGAACACCGGGGAGCTGTTTTTT
CDR3aa: CAIRGTTANTGELFF

j_gene: TRBJ1-2
v_gene: TRBV19
d_gene: TRBD1
abundance: .
len: 15
CDR3nt: TGTGCCAGTATCCAACCGGGACAGGGTTACTATGGCTACACCTTC
CDR3aa: CASIQPGQGYYGYTF

j_gene: TRBJ2-5
v_gene: TRBV2
d_gene: TRBD1
abundance: .
len: 15
CDR3nt: TGTGCCAGCAGTGAACAGTCGACAGGGTGGGAGACCCAGTACTTC
CDR3aa: CASSEQSTGWETQYF

j_gene: TRBJ1-2
v_gene: TRBV7-2
d_gene: .
abundance: .
len: 13
CDR3nt: TGTGCCAGCAGCCCGGACGGGTGGTATGGCTACACCTTC
CDR3aa: CASSPDGWYGYTF

j_gene: TRBJ1-5
v_gene: TRBV6-1
d_gene: TRBD1
abundance: .
len: 14
CDR3nt: TGTGCCAGCAGGGAACGGACAGGTAATCAGCCCCAGAATTTT
CDR3aa: CASRERTGNQPQNF

j_gene: TRBJ2-7
v_gene: TRBV7-9
d_gene: .
abundance: few
len: 15
CDR3nt: TGTGCCAGCAGCTTGGAGGGGGCCGTGGGGAGCGAGCAGTACTTC
CDR3aa: CASSLEGAVGSEQYF

j_gene: TRBJ1-2
v_gene: TRBV7-2
d_gene: .
abundance: many
len: 16
CDR3nt: TGTGCCAGCAGCTCTGCCAGCGAGACAGGCAACTATGGCTACACCTTC
CDR3aa: CASSSASETGNYGYTF

j_gene: TRBJ1-2
v_gene: TRBV15
d_gene: TRBD1
abundance: once
len: 14
CDR3nt: TGTGCCACCAGCAGAGGGGACAGATCCTATGGCTACACCTTC
CDR3aa: CATSRGDRSYGYTF

j_gene: TRBJ1-2
v_gene: TRBV6-6
d_gene: .
abundance: few
len: 13
CDR3nt: TGTGCCAGCAGTTACACAAACAACTATGGCTACACCTTC
CDR3aa: CASSYTNNYGYTF

j_gene: TRBJ2-2
v_gene: TRBV9
d_gene: .
abundance: .
len: 15
CDR3nt: TGTGCCAGCAGCGTAGCGGGTTGGGACACCGGGGAGCTGTTTTTT
CDR3aa: CASSVAGWDTGELFF

j_gene: TRBJ1-2
v_gene: TRBV10-3
d_gene: .
abundance: .
len: 11
CDR3nt: TGTGCCAGCGCAGACAACTATGGCTACACCTTC
CDR3aa: CASADNYGYTF

j_gene: TRBJ2-5
v_gene: TRBV7-9
d_gene: TRBD1
abundance: .
len: 14
CDR3nt: TGTGCCAGCAGCCCACAGACAGGGATAGAGACCCAGTACTTC
CDR3aa: CASSPQTGIETQYF

j_gene: TRBJ2-7
v_gene: TRBV7-8
d_gene: TRBD2
abundance: few
len: 15
CDR3nt: TGTGCCAGCAGCTTAGTTCCTAGCGGGAACTACGAGCAGTACTTC
CDR3aa: CASSLVPSGNYEQYF

j_gene: TRBJ1-2
v_gene: TRBV20-1
d_gene: .
abundance: few
len: 14
CDR3nt: TGCAGTGCTAGAGAAAGGGGAGGAAACTATGGCTACACCTTC
CDR3aa: CSARERGGNYGYTF

j_gene: TRBJ2-7
v_gene: TRBV29-1
d_gene: TRBD1
abundance: many
len: 14
CDR3nt: TGCAGCGTTGAAGTGGACAGGGGGACCTACGAGCAGTACTTC
CDR3aa: CSVEVDRGTYEQYF

j_gene: TRBJ1-4
v_gene: TRBV9
d_gene: TRBD1
abundance: .
len: 15
CDR3nt: TGTGCCAGCAGCACCCGGCAGGGGGATAATGAAAAACTGTTTTTT
CDR3aa: CASSTRQGDNEKLFF

j_gene: TRBJ1-1
v_gene: TRBV12-3/TRBV12-4
d_gene: TRBD1
abundance: .
len: 15
CDR3nt: TGTGCCAGCAGTTCGCCGGGACAGGGGTTCACTGAAGCTTTCTTT
CDR3aa: CASSSPGQGFTEAFF

j_gene: TRBJ1-5
v_gene: TRBV20-1
d_gene: .
abundance: .
len: 13
CDR3nt: TGCAGTGCTCGAACAGACGCATCTCAGCCCCAGCATTTT
CDR3aa: CSARTDASQPQHF

j_gene: TRBJ2-5
v_gene: TRBV7-2
d_gene: TRBD2
abundance: .
len: 18
CDR3nt: TGTGCCAGCAGCTTAAGTCTTCTAGCGGGGGGTGGGGCGGAGACCCAGTACTTC
CDR3aa: CASSLSLLAGGGAETQYF

j_gene: TRBJ1-2
v_gene: TRBV29-1
d_gene: .
abundance: .
len: 11
CDR3nt: TGCAGCTCGTTTGGGAGAGGTGGCTACACCTTC
CDR3aa: CSSFGRGGYTF

j_gene: TRBJ2-7
v_gene: TRBV10-2
d_gene: TRBD2
abundance: .
len: 15
CDR3nt: TGCGCCAGCAGGTCTAGCGGGGGTATCTCCTACGAGCAGTACTTC
CDR3aa: CASRSSGGISYEQYF

j_gene: TRBJ2-7
v_gene: TRBV2
d_gene: .
abundance: few
len: 16
CDR3nt: TGTGCCAGCAGCCCTAACACCGGGACGCATACCTACGAGCAGTACTTC
CDR3aa: CASSPNTGTHTYEQYF

j_gene: TRBJ2-2
v_gene: TRBV12-3/TRBV12-4
d_gene: .
abundance: .
len: 14
CDR3nt: TGTGCCAGCAGTTTAGCGGGGATCACCGGGGAGCTGTTTTTT
CDR3aa: CASSLAGITGELFF

j_gene: TRBJ1-2
v_gene: TRBV12-3/TRBV12-4
d_gene: TRBD1
abundance: .
len: 17
CDR3nt: TGTGCCAGCAGCACATCCATCACAGGGGCTAACTTCTATGGCTACACCTTC
CDR3aa: CASSTSITGANFYGYTF

j_gene: TRBJ2-5
v_gene: TRBV25-1
d_gene: TRBD1
abundance: many
len: 14
CDR3nt: TGTGCCAGCAGTGGACAGGGGTACCAAGAGACCCAGTACTTC
CDR3aa: CASSGQGYQETQYF

j_gene: TRBJ2-2
v_gene: TRBV20-1
d_gene: .
abundance: .
len: 15
CDR3nt: TGCAGTGCTAGAGATTCGGGACACATCACCGGGGAGCTGTTTTTT
CDR3aa: CSARDSGHITGELFF

j_gene: TRBJ2-6
v_gene: TRBV5-5
d_gene: .
abundance: .
len: 18
CDR3nt: TGTGCCAGCAGCTTGACCGGACGAACAGCCTCTGGGGCCAACGTCCTGACTTTC
CDR3aa: CASSLTGRTASGANVLTF

j_gene: TRBJ1-6
v_gene: TRBV5-4
d_gene: .
abundance: .
len: 13
CDR3nt: TGTGCCAGCAGCGGAGGCAGATTTTCACCCCTCCACTTT
CDR3aa: CASSGGRFSPLHF